The clone carrying this T cell receptor beta chain came up many times. Germline lookup yields CDR1 LGHNA and CDR2 YSLEER. The CDR3 extends over 13 amino acids. V lost 1 base and J 10 bases, leaving 11 bases between the germline ends. Each CDR3 protein is one row after TCRdb ran MiXCR on the RT-PCR reads. The sample consists of more than 600,000 distinct CDR3 sequences, approximately 15% of them appearing once. The source material was memory CD4+ T cells from blood. The chain employs TRBV4-3 and TRBJ2-1, with D perhaps TRBD2 (6 bases). The source of this sequence is a female donor in good health, serving as a healthy control. The CDR3 protein is CASSQVAGREQFF. The CDR3 bases are TGCGCCAGCAGCCAAGTGGCGGGGCGGGAGCAGTTCTTC.